This TCR beta chain is drawn from a study of cytomegalovirus exposure and HLA in healthy donors (dated by TCRdb to about 2017). Background for the entire study: An earlier analysis of some 600 of the donors reported 276 Gb of sequence data and around 120 million unique TCR beta sequences obtained from about 170 million T cells. Roughly 300 gigabases of sequencing data and tens of millions of unique TCR sequences were included in an early release covering around 600 HLA-typed donors. Of the roughly 400 genotyped donors, around 81% fell in the genetic ancestry cluster associated with self-reported Caucasian donors. The study was designed to test whether signatures of past pathogen exposure could be identified by cataloging public T cell receptors. Using immunosequencing, the study profiled T cell repertoires from 666 subjects and related those repertoires to cytomegalovirus serostatus. Besides the first cohort of roughly 700 subjects, a separate validation cohort made up of 90 to 150 different subjects was used. The study combined high-throughput TCR immunosequencing, statistical association of individual TCRs with disease status, and machine learning to predict cytomegalovirus infection status. A later analysis re-analyzed previously published TCR beta repertoires from 550 to 700 donors and added high-resolution HLA genotyping to study TCR occurrence patterns. Rather than drawing on any new phenotypic data, the later analysis identified candidate immune exposures from TCR beta sequences and the way those sequences occurred across donors. An earlier analysis of more than 450 of the donors used high-throughput TCR beta sequencing to judge whether each TCR beta V gene segment behaved as functional or pseudogenic. Donor age, sex, ethnicity and CMV serostatus were compiled alongside the repertoire data. Genome-wide SNP genotypes for about three fifths of the roughly 670 donors were used in a later genetic analysis, which treated that subset as a discovery cohort. Every repertoire in the discovery cohort had been generated on one and the same sequencing platform. HLA typing included class I and class II loci at four-digit resolution. The number of donors typed differed by locus, with 629-630 for A, B, C, DRB1 and DQB1, 522 for DQA1, over 600 for DPA1, and approximately 470 for DPB1. Because of strong linkage in the cohort, roughly five DR-DQ haplotypes were treated as single units for association and clustering. Among a few hundred genotyped donors of the cohort, an average of approximately 240,000 unique TCR beta nucleotide sequences were sequenced per donor, roughly 20% of them non-productive.

Summary of the overall study and its limitations: CMV serostatus was the only immune exposure information available for the cohort. In an earlier analysis of approximately 590 of the donors, most TCR beta V segments appeared in productive rearrangements about 87% or about 30% of the time, broadly matching IMGT annotations. A group of highly shared sequence variants was considered likely to be a technical artifact of the sequencing pipeline. When HLA alleles, especially DR and DQ, strongly co-occurred, attributing TCR associations to individual alleles was difficult. A few of the identified cytomegalovirus-associated TCR beta chains were confirmed in vitro to be specific for cytomegalovirus antigens. Most CMV-associated TCR beta chains appeared to be HLA-restricted in a later analysis, and the HLA associations seemed to be driven largely by CMV exposure. Because some donors lacked HLA typing at each locus, the association tests relied only on the typed subset. The earlier analysis of approximately 590 of the donors excluded 15 to 20 rarely observed V segments, including chromosome 9 orphons, because counts were too low. V-gene and J-gene trimming of TCR beta chains was associated with a missense DCLRE1C variant in a later genetic analysis, and the association was replicated in an independent cohort. While some public TCRs were present in many individuals, most TCR sequences turned up only very rarely across donors. In the study, 164 TCR beta chains were listed as associated with cytomegalovirus. Correlated functional status among segregating V segments might reflect linkage disequilibrium, but an unknown experimental factor could not be ruled out. Cytomegalovirus status was reported to be diagnosed by the classifier with high specificity and sensitivity in both the original and validation cohorts. In a later genetic analysis, fewer N-insertions in productive TCRs were reported among donors in an Asian-associated ancestry cluster than the roughly 700-donor mean. The presence/absence analyses assumed that sequencing depth was roughly uniform across donors, and that assumption may not be true. It was suggested by the authors that the approach could potentially be generalized to other disease states and immunological phenotypes. In a later analysis, several top co-occurrence clusters were reported to appear linked to parvovirus B19, influenza, CMV and Epstein-Barr virus. In a later analysis, HLA-associated TCR beta chains showed more clonal expansion and lower generation probabilities than non-associated chains that were equally common. This cohort had only TCR beta chains sequenced, and the lack of alpha or paired-chain data limited which features could be detected. A further reported finding was that TCR beta sequences accurately predicted the HLA-A and HLA-B alleles for most subjects in the first cohort. A later analysis associated roughly 17,000 TCR beta sequences with specific HLA alleles at a false discovery rate of 0.05. Some IMGT-functional V segments, including TRBV6-2 and TRBV6-3, could not be distinguished by the 87-base-pair reads and were therefore excluded. According to a later analysis, TCR association rates differed among HLA loci, with DRB1 alleles showing the most associated TCRs and HLA-C alleles showing the fewest.

The cohort comprised around 700 healthy bone marrow donors. At the time of sampling, every cohort member was nominally healthy, though immune exposures that went unrecorded were likely present. The donor tested CMV seronegative and was one of the 352 seronegative cohort members. A peripheral blood sample was collected from each donor, and TCR beta sequencing was performed on peripheral blood mononuclear cells. Genomic DNA extraction from the blood cell samples was performed with the Qiagen DNeasy Blood Extraction Kit. Preparation of the library involved the immunoSEQ multiplex PCR assay. A mixture of 60 forward primers for TCR Vbeta segments and 13 reverse primers for TCR Jbeta segments was used in the multiplex PCR. Amplification of the CDR3 region of rearranged TCR beta genes was performed with a multiplex PCR assay on genomic DNA. The amplified TCR beta libraries were sequenced on the Illumina HiSeq System as 87-base-pair reads. The paper's processing steps were these. In a later analysis, around 80 million unique TCR beta chains were counted across the 650 to 700 repertoires, and approximately 9.9 million of these chains were shared by at least two donors. Raw reads were error-corrected and collapsed into unique sequences with a nearest-neighbor algorithm that merged closely related sequences to remove PCR and sequencing errors. CDR3 sequences were aligned to IMGT reference sequences to assign V, D and J gene segments. For a sequence to be retained, a match of at least six nucleotides was required to both a V gene segment and a J gene segment. Rearrangements were classified as productive when the CDR3 lacked stop codons and remained in frame with V and J, and all other rearrangements were classified as non-productive. Following IMGT convention, CDR3 was defined as the stretch from the second conserved V-encoded cysteine up to the conserved J-encoded phenylalanine. In an earlier analysis of roughly 580 of the donors, sequences lacking an unambiguous match to a single V gene segment were excluded. In an earlier analysis of around 600 of the donors, V segments were called functional above 56.7% productive rearrangements and were called segregating when the between-donor standard deviation exceeded 5%. A statistical classification framework was built for diagnosing cytomegalovirus status from the catalog of TCR beta chain sequences. In a later analysis, TCR nucleotide sequences were compared against IMGT/GENE-DB human TR gene sequences so that V and J genes could be assigned. A later analysis assigned CDR3 sequences and most-parsimonious VDJ recombination scenarios with the TCRdist pipeline. In a later analysis, each TCR beta chain was defined by its CDR3 amino acid sequence together with its V-gene family, and reads lacking a unique V-gene family were excluded. In a later analysis, 450 to 600 highly shared, low-generation-probability nucleotide sequences were removed to address suspected cross-contamination and a sequencing artifact. In a later analysis, a clonal expansion index for each public chain was calculated from normalized within-repertoire ranks of inferred template counts. In a later analysis, generation probabilities were computed using a VDJ recombination model fitted to out-of-frame rearrangements, and the results were checked against IGoR. Hypergeometric tests were used in a later analysis to score TCR-TCR, TCR-HLA and TCR-CMV co-occurrence, with a repertoire-size bias correction applied to the TCR pairs. False discovery rates were estimated in a later analysis by permuting HLA or CMV assignments 20 times. In a later analysis, co-occurring TCRs were grouped with DBSCAN, and TCRdist sequence similarity was added when clustering was performed within HLA-allele-positive subsets. Repertoires with fewer than 30,000 or more than 120,000 public chains were left out of co-occurrence clustering, as were four to six repertoires with anomalous nucleotide sharing. Sourced from immuneACCESS, this table was stored by TCRdb with only in-frame sequences that have V and J called. A share of the clones is absent; for the studies checked, an unresolved V gene accounts for under half, and the remainder has no known explanation. V and J calls and clone size come straight from that table; D and trimming were deduced from the DNA. The table for this sample lists roughly 110,000 clones; 65% to 85% of them were counted only once. The top ten constitute approximately 2.4% of the sample.

Sequences MGHDK (CDR1) and SYGVNS (CDR2) are obtained from the germline V gene. The CDR3 runs 10 amino acids, cysteine and phenylalanine included. Just the 30-base CDR3 DNA is kept, in frame starting at base 1. Deletion took 3 bases off V and 6 bases off J, with a span of 3 bases between the germline ends. This clone was detected only once. It has no known antigen specificity. Base qualities are not recorded, but no much larger clone differs from it by a single base. This sequence originates from a man younger than 35 in good health and CMV-seronegative. Input material: PBMCs. The chain uses TRBV25-1 and TRBJ2-7; the D gene is not confidently resolved. The bases are TGTGCCAGCAGTGATCGCGAGCAGTACTTC. Translated, it gives CASSDREQYF.